These 11 T cell receptor beta chains came from one sample sequenced in a study of shared clonotypes between healthy human individuals. TCRdb's copy holds only in-frame clones and misses some; the assay was immunoSEQ multiplex PCR. Of about 1 million clones in the sample, under 80% were seen once. Sequenced input: memory CD4+ T cells sorted from blood. As for subset: CD45RA-negative fraction. Receptor source: a man aged 18 to 30 in good health.

This clone has more than one count but fewer than ten. The chain joins TRBV18 to TRBJ2-7; no definite D call. Trimming left V 6 bases short and J 7 bases short, with 13 bases between. Germline V lookup: CDR1 KGHSH, CDR2 LQKENI. The CDR3 covers 12 residues. CDR3 region: CASSVGPREQYF. The CDR3 nucleotides are TGTGCCAGCTCCGTGGGCCCTAGGGAGCAGTACTTC. The variable domain in full, completed from reference TRBV18 and TRBJ2-7, reads NAGVMQNPRHLVRRRGQEARLRCSPMKGHSHVYWYRQLPEEGLKFMVYLQKENIIDESGMPKERFSAEFPKEGPSILRIQQVVRGDSAAYFCASSVGPREQYFGPGTRLTVT.

This rearrangement joins TRBV5-5 to TRBJ2-7, with TRBD1 as a possible D gene (6 bases). Germline V CDR1 and CDR2: SGHKS, YYEKEE (reference sequence). Trimming shortened V by 0 bases and J by 2 bases, and 15 bases separated the two germline ends. This CDR3 contains 16 residues. The CDR3 DNA reads TGTGCCAGCAGCTTGGCCCCCACGACAGGTACCTACGAGCAGTACTTC. Encoded protein: CASSLAPTTGTYEQYF. Based on the CDR3 plus reference TRBV5-5 and TRBJ2-7, the full variable domain is DAGVTQSPTHLIKTRGQQVTLRCSPISGHKSVSWYQQVLGQGPQFIFQYYEKEERGRGNFPDRFSARQFPNYSSELNVNALLLGDSALYLCASSLAPTTGTYEQYFGPGTRLTVT.

The genes are TRBV7-2 and TRBJ2-1; D might be TRBD1 or TRBD2, each matching 5 bases. This CDR3 is built from 15 residues. The V and J ends lost 1 base and 2 bases respectively, with 9 bases between them. Germline loops: CDR1 SGHTA, CDR2 FQGNSA. CDR3 in amino acids: CASSLVWGTYNEQFF. The CDR3 bases are TGTGCCAGCAGCTTAGTTTGGGGGACCTACAATGAGCAGTTCTTC.

The table lists this clone with a few counts. The chain carries TRBV30 and TRBJ1-2; D may be TRBD1 (5 bases). V lost 0 bases and J lost 7, with 15 bases in between. From germline, CDR1 is GTSNPN and CDR2 SVGIG (reference sequence). The CDR3 is 14 residues long. CDR3 sequence: CAWSVYGRGGGYTF. The CDR3 DNA reads TGTGCCTGGAGTGTATACGGTAGGGGCGGTGGCTACACCTTC. Variable domain in full (rest from reference TRBV30 and TRBJ1-2): SQTIHQWPATLVQPVGSPLSLECTVEGTSNPNLYWYRQAAGRGLQLLFYSVGIGQISSEVPQNLSASRPQDRQFILSSKKLLLSDSGFYLCAWSVYGRGGGYTFGSGTRLTVV.

V is TRBV7-2 and J is TRBJ1-6, with 7 bases lining up with TRBD1. In germline, CDR1 is SGHTA, CDR2 FQGNSA. The V and J ends lost 5 bases and 5 bases, in that order; junction bases with no gene match: 9. This CDR3 is built from 16 residues. CDR3 sequence (DNA): TGTGCCAGCAGCCCGAGGCCGACAGGGAATAATTCACCCCTCCACTTT. Residues: CASSPRPTGNNSPLHF.

V is TRBV6-1 and J is TRBJ2-2; tentative D call: TRBD1 (5 bases). V was cut by 7 bases and J by 4 bases, with 7 bases left in between. The germline V gene has CDR1 MNHNS and CDR2 SASEGT. This CDR3 contains 12 residues. Here the CDR3 DNA reads TGTGCCAGCACCCAGGGCACCGGGGAGCTGTTTTTT. This codes for CASTQGTGELFF.

This clone was seen a few times. The chain employs TRBV9 and TRBJ2-2; the D is unclear. From germline, CDR1 is SGDLS and CDR2 YYNGEE. The germline V and J ends were trimmed by 3 bases and 6 bases, with 6 bases remaining between them. The CDR3 contains 12 residues. This CDR3 reads CASSEWAGELFF. CDR3 DNA: TGTGCCAGCAGCGAGTGGGCCGGGGAGCTGTTTTTT.

This clone has more than one count but fewer than ten. This sequence joins TRBV19 and TRBJ2-7; maybe TRBD1 (6 bases). V lost 3 bases to trimming and J lost 1 base, with 10 bases between them. This CDR3 is 14 amino acids long. CDR1 and CDR2 from the germline V gene are LNHDA and SQIVND (reference sequence). The CDR3 sequence is CASSIGQPSYEQYF. The CDR3 coding sequence is TGTGCCAGTAGTATTGGACAGCCTTCCTACGAGCAGTACTTC.

This clone was recorded many times. The V gene is TRBV10-3, the J gene TRBJ2-3, with unresolved D. Germline CDR1 is ENHRY and CDR2 is SYGVKD. This CDR3 is built from 14 residues. With 4 bases removed from V and 0 bases from J, the gap between germline ends came to 8 bases. CDR3 sequence: CAISGLGSTDTQYF. CDR3 nucleotides: TGTGCCATCAGTGGTCTAGGAAGCACAGATACGCAGTATTTT.

This chain uses TRBV19 with TRBJ1-1, with D perhaps TRBD1 (6 bases). From germline, CDR1 is LNHDA and CDR2 SQIVND (reference sequence). The V end lost 5 bases, the J end lost 8 bases, and 12 bases lay between the germline ends. The CDR3 extends over 12 amino acids. Here the CDR3 reads CASSWGRTEAFF. The CDR3 nucleotides read TGTGCCAGTAGTTGGGGGCGAACGGAAGCTTTCTTT.

The CDR3 DNA reads TGTGCCATCGGAGCTACAGGGGAGGGGTCAGATACGCAGTATTTT. The encoded protein is CAIGATGEGSDTQYF. The chain joins TRBV10-3 to TRBJ2-3, with D perhaps assigned TRBD1 or TRBD2 (7 bases each). The V end lost 8 bases, the J end lost 4 bases, and 19 bases lay between the germline ends. This CDR3 spans 15 amino acids. CDR1 ENHRY and CDR2 SYGVKD come from the germline V gene.